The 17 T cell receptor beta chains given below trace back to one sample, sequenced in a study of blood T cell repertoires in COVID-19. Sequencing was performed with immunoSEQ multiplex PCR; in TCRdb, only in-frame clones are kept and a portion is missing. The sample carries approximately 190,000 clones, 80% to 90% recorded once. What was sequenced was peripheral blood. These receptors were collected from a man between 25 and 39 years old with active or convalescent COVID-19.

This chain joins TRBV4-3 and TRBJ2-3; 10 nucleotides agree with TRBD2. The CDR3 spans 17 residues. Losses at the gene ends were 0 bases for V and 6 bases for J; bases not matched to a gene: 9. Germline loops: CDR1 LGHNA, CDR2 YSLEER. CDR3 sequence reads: CASSQELSSGRGDTQYF. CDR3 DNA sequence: TGCGCCAGCAGCCAAGAACTCTCTAGCGGGAGAGGGGATACGCAGTATTTT.

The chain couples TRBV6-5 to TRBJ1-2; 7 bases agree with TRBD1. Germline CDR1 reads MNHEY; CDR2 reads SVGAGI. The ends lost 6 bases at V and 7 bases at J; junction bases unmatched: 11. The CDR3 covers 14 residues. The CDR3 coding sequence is TGTGCCAGCAGCGCCCTGACAGGGTGGGCTGGCTACACCTTC. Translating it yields CASSALTGWAGYTF.

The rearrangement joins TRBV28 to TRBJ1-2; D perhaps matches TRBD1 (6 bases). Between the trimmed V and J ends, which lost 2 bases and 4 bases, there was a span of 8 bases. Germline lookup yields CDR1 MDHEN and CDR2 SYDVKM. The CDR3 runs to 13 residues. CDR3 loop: CASSLTGTYGYTF. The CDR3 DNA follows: TGTGCCAGCAGTTTAACAGGGACCTATGGCTACACCTTC.

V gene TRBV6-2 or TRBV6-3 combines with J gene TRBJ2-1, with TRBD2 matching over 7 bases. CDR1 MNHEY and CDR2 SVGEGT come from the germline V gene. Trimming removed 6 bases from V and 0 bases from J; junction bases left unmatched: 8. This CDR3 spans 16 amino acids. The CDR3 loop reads CASRPTSESSYNEQFF. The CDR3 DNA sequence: TGTGCCAGCAGACCTACTAGCGAGAGCTCCTACAATGAGCAGTTCTTC.

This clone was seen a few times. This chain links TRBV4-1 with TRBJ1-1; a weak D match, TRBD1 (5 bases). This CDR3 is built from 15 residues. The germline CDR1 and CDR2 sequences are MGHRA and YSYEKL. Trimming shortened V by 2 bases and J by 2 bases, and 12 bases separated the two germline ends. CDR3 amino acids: CASSQISGLNTEAFF. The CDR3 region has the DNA TGCGCCAGCAGCCAAATCTCAGGGCTCAACACTGAAGCTTTCTTT.

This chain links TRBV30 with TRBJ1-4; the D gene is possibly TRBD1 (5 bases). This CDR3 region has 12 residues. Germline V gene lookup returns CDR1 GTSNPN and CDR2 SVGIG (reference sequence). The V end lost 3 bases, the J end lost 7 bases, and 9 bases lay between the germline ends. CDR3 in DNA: TGTGCCTGGAGCGGGGGGGGTGAAAAACTGTTTTTT. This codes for CAWSGGGEKLFF.

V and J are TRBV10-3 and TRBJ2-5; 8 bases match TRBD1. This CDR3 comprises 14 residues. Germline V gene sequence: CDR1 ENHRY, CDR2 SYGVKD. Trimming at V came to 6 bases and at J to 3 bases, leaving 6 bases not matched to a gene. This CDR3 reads CAIRSAGGEETQYF. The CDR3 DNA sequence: TGTGCCATCAGGAGTGCAGGGGGCGAAGAGACCCAGTACTTC.

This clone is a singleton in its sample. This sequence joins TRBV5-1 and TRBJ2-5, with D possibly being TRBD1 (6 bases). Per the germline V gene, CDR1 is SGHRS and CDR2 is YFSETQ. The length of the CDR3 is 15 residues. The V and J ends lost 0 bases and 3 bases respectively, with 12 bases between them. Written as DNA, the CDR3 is TGCGCCAGCAGCTTGGGTGGGACATTCGAAGAGACCCAGTACTTC. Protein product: CASSLGGTFEETQYF.

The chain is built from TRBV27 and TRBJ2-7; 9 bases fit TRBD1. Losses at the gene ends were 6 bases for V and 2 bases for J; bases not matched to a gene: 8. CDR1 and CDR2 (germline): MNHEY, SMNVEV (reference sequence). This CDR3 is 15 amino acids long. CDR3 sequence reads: CASSRSGTGTYEQYF. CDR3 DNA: TGTGCCAGCAGCAGATCCGGGACAGGGACCTACGAGCAGTACTTC.

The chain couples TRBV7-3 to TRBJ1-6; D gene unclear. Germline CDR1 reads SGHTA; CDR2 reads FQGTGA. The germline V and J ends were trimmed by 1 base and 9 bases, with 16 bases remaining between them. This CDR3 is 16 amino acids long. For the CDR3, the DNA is TGTGCCAGCAGCTTAATGTCACGTGACACACGTTCACCCCTCCACTTT. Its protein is CASSLMSRDTRSPLHF.

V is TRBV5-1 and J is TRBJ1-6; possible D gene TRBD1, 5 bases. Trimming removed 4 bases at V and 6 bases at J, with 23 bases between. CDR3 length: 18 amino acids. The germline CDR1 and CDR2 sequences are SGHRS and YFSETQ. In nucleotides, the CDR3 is TGCGCCAGCAGCCCGGCAGGGACTTTGGACGTTCTTAATTCACCCCTCCACTTT. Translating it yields CASSPAGTLDVLNSPLHF.

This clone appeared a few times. The CDR3 nucleotides are TGTGCCAGCAGCCTACCGGGACAGGGTCAGCCCCAGCATTTT. Translated: CASSLPGQGQPQHF. This chain links TRBV5-6 with TRBJ1-5; 9 nucleotides line up with TRBD1. Losses at the gene ends were 4 bases for V and 6 bases for J; bases not matched to a gene: 5. The CDR3 has 14 amino acids. The germline V gene encodes CDR1 SGHDT and CDR2 YYEEEE.

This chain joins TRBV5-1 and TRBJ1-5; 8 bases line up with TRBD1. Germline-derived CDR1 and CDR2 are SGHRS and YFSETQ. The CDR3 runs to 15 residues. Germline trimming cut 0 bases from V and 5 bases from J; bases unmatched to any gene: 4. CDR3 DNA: TGCGCCAGCAGCTTGGGAGACAGGGGAGATCAGCCCCAGCATTTT. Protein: CASSLGDRGDQPQHF.

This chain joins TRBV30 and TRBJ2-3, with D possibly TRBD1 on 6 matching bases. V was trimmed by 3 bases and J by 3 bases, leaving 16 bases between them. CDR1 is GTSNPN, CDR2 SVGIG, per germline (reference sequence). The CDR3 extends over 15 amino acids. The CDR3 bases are TGTGCCTGGAGGCGGAGTTGGGGGCAAACAGATACGCAGTATTTT. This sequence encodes CAWRRSWGQTDTQYF.

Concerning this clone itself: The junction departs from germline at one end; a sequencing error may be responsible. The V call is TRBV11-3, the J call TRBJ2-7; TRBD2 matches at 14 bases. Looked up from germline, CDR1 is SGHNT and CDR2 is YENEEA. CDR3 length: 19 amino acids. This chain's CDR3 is CASSQPGLAGEKDSYEQHF. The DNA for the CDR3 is TGTGCCAGCAGCCAGCCGGGACTAGCGGGGGAAAAGGACTCCTACGAGCAGCACTTC.

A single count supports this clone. Written as DNA, the CDR3 is TGTGCCAGCAGCTTATTACAAGCCAAAAACATTCAGTACTTC. The encoded protein is CASSLLQAKNIQYF. The chain couples TRBV7-2 to TRBJ2-4; D remains ambiguous. The germline CDR1 and CDR2 sequences are SGHTA and FQGNSA. V lost 2 bases and J 0 bases, leaving 5 bases between the germline ends. This CDR3 region has 14 residues.

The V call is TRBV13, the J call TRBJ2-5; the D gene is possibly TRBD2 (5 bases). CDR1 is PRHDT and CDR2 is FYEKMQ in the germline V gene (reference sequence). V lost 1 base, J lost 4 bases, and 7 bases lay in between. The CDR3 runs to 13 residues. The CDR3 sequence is CASSLEAGETQYF. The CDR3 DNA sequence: TGTGCCAGCAGCTTAGAGGCGGGAGAGACCCAGTACTTC.